This T cell receptor beta chain was captured by sequencing in a study of sequential checkpoint blockade in melanoma. Treatment indicated: randomized to nivolumab then ipilimumab (arm A) or the reverse (arm B). This clone was detected a few times. Clones were sequenced by immunoSEQ multiplex PCR, and TCRdb holds only the in-frame ones, with some missing. The data show some 16,000 clones, roughly 80% seen once. V dropped 4 bases and J dropped 0 bases, with 9 bases sitting between them. The CDR3 loop spans 15 amino acids. Germline V gene sequence: CDR1 MGHRA, CDR2 YSYEKL. The receptor was isolated from a human donor with melanoma. The sample here was CD8+ T cells sorted from blood (inferred from file names), taken from a patient given nivolumab and ipilimumab in sequence. The rearrangement links TRBV4-1 to TRBJ1-4; D perhaps matches TRBD1 (6 bases). The CDR3 DNA reads TGCGCCAGCAGCCGATGGACAGCAACTAATGAAAAACTGTTTTTT. Encoded protein: CASSRWTATNEKLFF.